This TCR beta chain was profiled in a study of T cells in Graves' hyperthyroidism and ophthalmopathy. Worth noting for this clonotype: Its antigen is still unknown.

Trimming removed 5 bases at V and 2 bases at J, with 18 bases between. This CDR3 contains 15 residues. CDR1 is DFQATT, CDR2 SNEGSKA, per germline (reference sequence). Amplification targeted TCR beta CDR3 regions from RNA transcripts. A set of HTBI primers served as the primers for a first-round RT-PCR of the TCR CDR3. TCRdb ran MiXCR on the multiplex PCR reads and lists one entry per CDR3 protein. The table has 700,000 to 850,000 distinct CDR3 sequences, 30% to 40% seen once; the top ten hold roughly 31%. The study, taken as a whole, reports: Most thyroid clonotypes expanded above 0.001 appeared in blood too.

For Graves' hyperthyroidism to be stable, ophthalmopathy could not progress within 18 months. The receptor was isolated from a middle-aged woman with Graves' hyperthyroidism. Specimen: blood. This chain links TRBV20-1 with TRBJ2-5, with D perhaps assigned TRBD1 or TRBD2 (5 bases each). The CDR3 coding sequence is TGCAGTGCTGGAACCGGGACGGCAGCTCAAGAGACCCAGTACTTC. It yields the protein CSAGTGTAAQETQYF.